The 13 T cell receptor beta chains below were found in one sample sequenced in a study of T-cell reconstitution after alpha-beta-depleted transplantation in children. Unique molecular identifiers featured in how the TCRbeta library was prepared. Using its own MiXCR run on the PCR reads, TCRdb lists one record per CDR3 protein. The repertoire includes some 240,000 distinct CDR3 sequences, approximately 9.7% of them detected once, and 5.1% sits in the top ten. The sequences come from PBMCs from the stem cell graft donor, collected from the stem cell graft. Receptor source: a human donor who donated a stem cell graft to a child with SCID.

This clonotype was counted at least ten times. The CDR3 coding sequence is TGCAGCGCGCAGCGGGTGAACACTGAAGCTTTCTTT. Translation: CSAQRVNTEAFF. The V call is TRBV29-1, the J call TRBJ1-1; no reliable D call. V lost 7 bases to trimming and J lost 0 bases, with 9 bases between them. Germline assignment: CDR1 SQVTM and CDR2 ANQGSEA. CDR3 size: 12 residues.

In its sample, this clonotype was seen many times. V usage is TRBV5-1 and J usage is TRBJ2-1; 12 nucleotides match TRBD2. In germline, CDR1 is SGHRS, CDR2 YFSETQ. The CDR3 contains 17 residues. The trim removed 4 bases at V and 4 bases at J, leaving 9 bases unmatched. CDR3 loop: CASSPRTGLAGYNEQFF. In DNA form, the CDR3 reads TGCGCCAGCAGCCCAAGAACCGGACTAGCGGGGTACAATGAGCAGTTCTTC. Filled out from reference TRBV5-1 and TRBJ2-1, the complete variable domain reads KAGVTQTPRYLIKTRGQQVTLSCSPISGHRSVSWYQQTPGQGLQFLFEYFSETQRNKGNFPGRFSGRQFSNSRSEMNVSTLELGDSALYLCASSPRTGLAGYNEQFFGPGTRLTVL.

At least ten counts were recorded for this clonotype. The chain carries TRBV29-1 and TRBJ1-1; D gene uncertain. From germline, CDR1 is SQVTM and CDR2 ANQGSEA. The CDR3 spans 17 residues. Trimming took 0 bases from V and 2 from J, leaving 19 bases between them. CDR3 in DNA: TGCAGCGTTGAAGATATTTATGACGGCCCTTTCAACACTGAAGCTTTCTTT. It is translated as CSVEDIYDGPFNTEAFF.

This clonotype was found many times. The chain combines TRBV20-1 with TRBJ2-3; D might be TRBD1 (6 bases). The V end was cut by 6 bases, the J end by 0 bases, with 16 bases between. The CDR3 sequence is 15 residues long. The germline V gene encodes CDR1 DFQATT and CDR2 SNEGSKA (reference sequence). The DNA for the CDR3 is TGCAGTGCAGTAGGTGGGGACAAAAGCACAGATACGCAGTATTTT. Amino acids: CSAVGGDKSTDTQYF.

This clonotype has ten or more counts. This chain uses TRBV5-1 with TRBJ2-2, with D possibly being TRBD1 (6 bases). The CDR3 runs to 15 residues. V gave up 5 bases and J gave up 0 bases, with 11 bases separating them. CDR1 SGHRS and CDR2 YFSETQ come from the germline V gene. The DNA of the CDR3 is TGCGCCAGCAGAATGACAGGACCGAACACCGGGGAGCTGTTTTTT. Its protein is CASRMTGPNTGELFF.

This clonotype was observed many times. The germline gene is not matched at one end of the junction; a read error may be the cause. The chain recombines TRBV7-9 with TRBJ1-5; TRBD1 is a possible D gene (6 bases). CDR1 is SEHNR and CDR2 is FQNEAQ in the germline V gene (reference sequence). The CDR3 is 13 residues long. CDR3 amino acids: CASGQRETGVMDF. The CDR3 DNA is TGTGCCAGCGGCCAAAGGGAGACAGGAGTGATGGATTTT.

The chain recombines TRBV19 with TRBJ1-4; D call uncertain. V was clipped by 3 bases and J by 5 bases, with 10 bases between them. Germline V gene sequence: CDR1 LNHDA, CDR2 SQIVND (reference sequence). The CDR3 consists of 14 residues. CDR3 amino acids: CASSMKTENEKLFF. The CDR3 nucleotides are TGTGCCAGTAGTATGAAAACGGAAAATGAAAAACTGTTTTTT.

V is TRBV2 and J is TRBJ2-4, with unresolved D. The germline CDR1 and CDR2 sequences are SNHLY and FYNNEI. The V end lost 8 bases, the J end lost 0 bases, and 11 bases lay between the germline ends. CDR3 size: 14 residues. The DNA for the CDR3 is TGTGCCAGCTTAGCCCAGTTAGCCAAAAACATTCAGTACTTC. Amino acids: CASLAQLAKNIQYF.

This clonotype has at least ten counts. This sequence joins TRBV5-1 and TRBJ2-7; D might be TRBD2 (5 bases). CDR1 is SGHRS, CDR2 YFSETQ, per germline. The CDR3 covers 16 residues. Trimming shortened V by 0 bases and J by 0 bases, and 13 bases separated the two germline ends. The CDR3 is CASSLGRVGSSYEQYF. In DNA, the CDR3 is TGCGCCAGCAGCTTGGGTCGGGTTGGGAGCTCCTACGAGCAGTACTTC.

This clonotype was counted many times. This chain connects TRBV6-5 to TRBJ1-1; tentative D call: TRBD1 (6 bases). Looked up from germline, CDR1 is MNHEY and CDR2 is SVGAGI. The CDR3 contains 14 residues. V lost 5 bases, J lost 0 bases, and 10 bases lay in between. Written as DNA, the CDR3 is TGTGCCAGCAGTCGGGGACATCTGAACACTGAAGCTTTCTTT. This gives the protein CASSRGHLNTEAFF.

The sample holds many counts of this clonotype. CDR3 coding DNA: TGTGCCAGCAGTTTATGGTCGGACGGCTATAAGACCGGGGAGCTGTTTTTT. It specifies CASSLWSDGYKTGELFF. The chain is built from TRBV12-3 or TRBV12-4 and TRBJ2-2, with no clear D. This CDR3 has 17 residues. Trimming shortened V by 2 bases and J by 5 bases, and 18 bases separated the two germline ends.

At least ten counts were recorded for this clonotype. The chain employs TRBV28 and TRBJ1-2; the D is unclear. The CDR3 loop spans 14 amino acids. V shed 5 bases and J shed 2 bases, with 12 bases lying between them. From germline, CDR1 is MDHEN and CDR2 SYDVKM. This chain's CDR3 is CASSPLAANYGYTF. CDR3 nucleotide sequence: TGTGCCAGCAGTCCCCTTGCTGCCAACTATGGCTACACCTTC.

The chain employs TRBV11-2 and TRBJ1-6; a possible D gene is TRBD1 (5 bases). The V and J ends lost 0 bases and 0 bases respectively, with 9 bases between them. The CDR3 is 17 residues long. CDR1 is SGHAT, CDR2 FQNNGV, per germline. The CDR3 is CASSLDLDSSYNSPLHF. The CDR3 region has the DNA TGTGCCAGCAGCTTAGACTTAGACAGCTCCTATAATTCACCCCTCCACTTT.